These T cell receptor beta chains were read from a single sample in a study of regulatory T cells in long-lasting Graves disease. MiXCR, run by TCRdb on the multiplex PCR reads, gives a single entry per CDR3 protein. The sample gives 550,000 or so distinct CDR3 sequences, around 13% of which show up once; more than 8% is in the top ten. These data were likewise used in another study, on T cells in Graves' hyperthyroidism and ophthalmopathy.

The sample in question was peripheral blood mononuclear cells (PBMCs), obtained at new diagnosis, from a patient treated with antithyroid drugs. The receptor source for this set is a woman aged 25 to 39 with Graves disease. Both conserved end residues are part of each CDR3. D genes are given only for firm matches. Clone size is stated in some rows and not others, as once, few, many or a class when expanded.

TRBJ2-7 many NA TRBV28 TGTGCCAGCAGCCCCCAGGAATGGATAGTTAGCTACGAGCAGTACTTC CASSPQEWIVSYEQYF
TRBJ2-7 many NA TRBV12-3/TRBV12-4 TGTGCCAGCAGGCCTCGGGCGGGTAGCTCCTACGAGCAGTACTTC CASRPRAGSSYEQYF
TRBJ2-7 many TRBD1 TRBV28 TGTGCCAGCAGCGCCCCCTGGACCGGGACAGGGGGCCCAAGATCGGGGTACGAGCAGTACTTC CASSAPWTGTGGPRSGYEQYF
TRBJ2-7 many NA TRBV11-1 TGTGCCAGCAGCTTTACGGCCCAGGGAGCGACCTACGAGCAGTACTTC CASSFTAQGATYEQYF
TRBJ2-7 NA TRBD2 TRBV20-1 TGCAGTGCAAACGGGGGGGCCTACGAGCAGTACTTC CSANGGAYEQYF
TRBJ2-7 many NA TRBV5-1 TGCGCCAGCAGCTTGGCCGGCGAGGTCTTTGGAAACGAGCAGTACTTC CASSLAGEVFGNEQYF
TRBJ2-7 NA NA TRBV27 TGTGCCAGCAGTTTTACCGGGACTGGCACCGAGCAGTACTTC CASSFTGTGTEQYF
TRBJ1-4 few TRBD1 TRBV7-9 TGTGCCAGCAGCTTAACGCGGACAGGCACCGCCTTTAATGAAAAACTGTTTTTT CASSLTRTGTAFNEKLFF
TRBJ2-3 many NA TRBV19 TGTGCCAGTAGCAATACAGGGACAGATACGCAGTATTTT CASSNTGTDTQYF
TRBJ2-2 many NA TRBV19 TGTGCCAGTAGGGGGGGGCGAGCGGACAACACCGGGGAGCTGTTTTTT CASRGGRADNTGELFF